This T cell receptor beta chain was recovered during a study of lymphopenia after photon versus proton radiotherapy (dated by TCRdb to the late 2010s). In the study overall: Photon and proton radiation therapy were compared by the study for their immunological effects in patients with gastrointestinal tumors who developed high-grade lymphopenia. A cohort of 20 patients with gastrointestinal tumors who received either photon or proton therapy and subsequently developed lymphopenia was included. The study aimed to characterize how the two radiation modalities differ in their impact on the immune system. The investigation overall reported the following: After the lymphocyte count nadir, oligoclonal expansion, especially of CD8+ Temra cells, was observed in photon-treated repertoires, and the drop in diversity was driven by this expansion. During treatment, patients who received proton therapy stayed relatively stable, whereas patients who received photon therapy lost naive T cells and TCR diversity and gained effector/memory populations. Across the cohort, an inverse correlation was found between a larger post-nadir drop in TCR diversity and overall survival time among patients who died. The survival association was assessed only in patients who died, and the authors presented better survival with proton therapy as a possibility rather than a demonstrated result.

The library was made by the immunoSEQ multiplex PCR assay. Alongside multiparametric flow cytometry, deep sequencing of rearranged TCR beta loci was used to profile the T cell repertoires. The clones in this table, taken by TCRdb from immuneACCESS, are in-frame only. Not every clone is retained; where verified, under half of the shortfall comes from an unresolved V gene, and the cause of the rest is unknown. Within this sample are about 24,000 clones, with nearly 85% of them counted one time only. The ten most abundant clones make up 21% of the sample. At the junction V is shortened by 6 bases and J by 5 bases; bases outside the gene matches: 10. The germline V gene sets CDR1 to MDHEN and CDR2 to SYDVKM. From the cysteine through the phenylalanine, the CDR3 covers 15 amino acids. Of the read, only the CDR3 DNA is kept; its 45 bases are in frame from base 1. Comments on this clone: No cognate antigen has been identified for it. No base qualities exist here, and no much larger clone lies one base off it.

The rearranged chain carries TRBV28 and TRBJ2-3, with 8 junctional bases fitting TRBD1. This sample comprised peripheral blood, obtained from a patient treated with proton-based radiotherapy. The sequence was collected from an older woman with pancreatic cancer. The nucleotide sequence is TGTGCCAGCAGCCCAAGACAGGGGTGGGTAGATACGCAGTATTTT. This translates into CASSPRQGWVDTQYF. The reference TRBV28 and TRBJ2-3 proteins fill in what lies around the CDR3, so the full variable domain reads DVKVTQSSRYLVKRTGEKVFLECVQDMDHENMFWYRQDPGLGLRLIYFSYDVKMKEKGDIPEGYSVSREKKERFSLILESASTNQTSMYLCASSPRQGWVDTQYFGPGTRLTVL.